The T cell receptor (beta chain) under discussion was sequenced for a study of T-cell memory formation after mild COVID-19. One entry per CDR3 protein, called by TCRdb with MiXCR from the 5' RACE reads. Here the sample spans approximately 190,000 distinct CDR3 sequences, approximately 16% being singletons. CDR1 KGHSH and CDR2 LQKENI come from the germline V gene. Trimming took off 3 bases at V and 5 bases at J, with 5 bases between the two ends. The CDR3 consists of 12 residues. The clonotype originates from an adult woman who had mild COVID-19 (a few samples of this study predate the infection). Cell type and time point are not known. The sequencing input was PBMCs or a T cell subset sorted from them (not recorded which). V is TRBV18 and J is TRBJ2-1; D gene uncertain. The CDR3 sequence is CASSPKDNEQFF. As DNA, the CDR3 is TGTGCCAGCTCACCGAAAGACAATGAGCAGTTCTTC.